The T cell receptor beta chain described here comes from a study of spatial heterogeneity in lung cancer. Overall study findings and caveats: For tumor T cells, estimated coverage reached only approximately 7% (alpha) and about 12% (beta). The number of expanded tumor alpha and beta chains correlated with mutation number.

Stated time point: sample taken at primary tumor resection. This clonotype was observed at least ten times. Its matching antigen is unknown. The germline V gene encodes CDR1 MNHEY and CDR2 SVGEGT. The CDR3 runs 13 residues. V was clipped by 4 bases and J by 3 bases, with 7 bases between them. TCRdb analysed the 5' RACE reads with MiXCR anew, one entry per CDR3 protein. Of over 10,000 distinct CDR3 sequences in the sample, under 6.5% were seen once. Sample: lung tumor tissue, taken at surgery. The sequence was collected from a male donor with early-stage non-small cell lung cancer. This chain links TRBV6-2 or TRBV6-3 with TRBJ2-1, with no clear D. CDR3 amino acids: CASSLALYNEQFF. The CDR3 coding sequence is TGTGCCAGCAGTTTGGCTCTCTACAATGAGCAGTTCTTC.